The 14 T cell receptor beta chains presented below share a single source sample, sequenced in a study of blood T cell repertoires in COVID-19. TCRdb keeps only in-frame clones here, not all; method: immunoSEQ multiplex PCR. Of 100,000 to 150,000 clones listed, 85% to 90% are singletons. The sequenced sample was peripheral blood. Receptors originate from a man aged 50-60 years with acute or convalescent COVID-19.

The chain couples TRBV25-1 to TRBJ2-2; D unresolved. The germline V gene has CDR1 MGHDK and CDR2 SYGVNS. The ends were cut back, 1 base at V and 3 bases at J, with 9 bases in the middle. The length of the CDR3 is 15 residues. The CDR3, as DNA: TGTGCCAGCAGTGAATCTAGGCCAGACACCGGGGAGCTGTTTTTT. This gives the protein CASSESRPDTGELFF. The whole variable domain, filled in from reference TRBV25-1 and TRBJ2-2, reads EADIYQTPRYLVIGTGKKITLECSQTMGHDKMYWYQQDPGMELHLIHYSYGVNSTEKGDLSSESTVSRIRTEHFPLTLESARPSHTSQYLCASSESRPDTGELFFGEGSRLTVL.

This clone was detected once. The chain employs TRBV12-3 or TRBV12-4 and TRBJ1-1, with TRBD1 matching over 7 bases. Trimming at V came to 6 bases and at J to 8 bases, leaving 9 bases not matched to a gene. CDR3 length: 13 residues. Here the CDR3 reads CASRPTGELEAFF. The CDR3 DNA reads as TGTGCCAGCAGACCCACAGGGGAGTTAGAAGCTTTCTTT.

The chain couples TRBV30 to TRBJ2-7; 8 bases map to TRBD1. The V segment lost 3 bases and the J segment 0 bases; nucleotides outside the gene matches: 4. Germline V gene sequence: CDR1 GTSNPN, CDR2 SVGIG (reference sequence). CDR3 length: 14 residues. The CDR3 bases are TGTGCCTGGAGGAGACAGGGGAACTCCTACGAGCAGTACTTC. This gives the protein CAWRRQGNSYEQYF.

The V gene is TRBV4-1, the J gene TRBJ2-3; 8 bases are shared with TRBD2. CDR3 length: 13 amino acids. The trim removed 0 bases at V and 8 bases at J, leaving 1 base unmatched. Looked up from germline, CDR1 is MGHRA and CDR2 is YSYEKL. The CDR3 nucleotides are TGCGCCAGCAGCCAAGACCGGGGGGGTACGCAGTATTTT. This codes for CASSQDRGGTQYF.

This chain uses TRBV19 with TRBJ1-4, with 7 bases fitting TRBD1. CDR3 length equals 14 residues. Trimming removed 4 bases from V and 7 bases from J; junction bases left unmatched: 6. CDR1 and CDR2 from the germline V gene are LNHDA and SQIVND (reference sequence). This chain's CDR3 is CASSSRDSREKLFF. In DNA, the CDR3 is TGTGCCAGTAGTAGCCGGGACAGTCGTGAAAAACTGTTTTTT.

In DNA, the CDR3 is TGTGCCAGCAGCTTATGGGCAGGGACTGGAAACACCATATATTTT. Its protein product is CASSLWAGTGNTIYF. The chain is built from TRBV7-2 and TRBJ1-3; a possible D gene is TRBD1 (5 bases). Germline values: CDR1 SGHTA, CDR2 FQGNSA. This CDR3 region has 15 residues. Trimming took off 2 bases at V and 2 bases at J, with 10 bases between the two ends. The complete variable domain, with remaining parts taken from reference TRBV7-2 and TRBJ1-3, reads GAGVSQSPSNKVTEKGKDVELRCDPISGHTALYWYRQSLGQGLEFLIYFQGNSAPDKSGLPSDRFSAERTGGSVSTLTIQRTQQEDSAVYLCASSLWAGTGNTIYFGEGSWLTVV.

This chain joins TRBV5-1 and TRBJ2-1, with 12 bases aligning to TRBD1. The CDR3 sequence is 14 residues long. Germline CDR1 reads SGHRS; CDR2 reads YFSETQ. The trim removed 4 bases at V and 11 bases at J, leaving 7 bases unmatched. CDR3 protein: CASSDGTGGLKQFF. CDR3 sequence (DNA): TGCGCCAGCAGCGACGGGACAGGGGGCCTTAAGCAGTTCTTC.

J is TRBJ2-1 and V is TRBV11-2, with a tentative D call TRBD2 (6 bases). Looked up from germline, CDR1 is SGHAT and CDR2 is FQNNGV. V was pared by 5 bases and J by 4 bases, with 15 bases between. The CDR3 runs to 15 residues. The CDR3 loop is CASSPEGLLYNEQFF. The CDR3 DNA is TGTGCCAGCAGCCCGGAGGGCCTCCTTTACAATGAGCAGTTCTTC.

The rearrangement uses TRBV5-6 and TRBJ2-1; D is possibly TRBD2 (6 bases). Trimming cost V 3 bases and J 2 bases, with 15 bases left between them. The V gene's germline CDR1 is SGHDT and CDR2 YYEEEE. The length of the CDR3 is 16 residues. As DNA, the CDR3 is TGTGCCAGCAGCTCACTAGCTCGAGGCACCTACAATGAGCAGTTCTTC. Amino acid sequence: CASSSLARGTYNEQFF.

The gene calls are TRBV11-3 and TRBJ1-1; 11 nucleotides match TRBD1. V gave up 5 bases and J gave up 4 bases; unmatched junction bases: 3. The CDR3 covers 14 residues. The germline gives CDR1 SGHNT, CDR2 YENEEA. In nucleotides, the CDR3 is TGTGCCAGCAGCCAGGGACAGGGGGTCACTGAAGCTTTCTTT. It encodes CASSQGQGVTEAFF.

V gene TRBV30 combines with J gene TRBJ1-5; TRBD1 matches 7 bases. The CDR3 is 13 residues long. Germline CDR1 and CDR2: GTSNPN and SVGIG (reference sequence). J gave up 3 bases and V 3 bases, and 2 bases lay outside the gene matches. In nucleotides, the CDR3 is TGTGCCTGGAGGGGACAGTCCAATCAGCCCCAGCATTTT. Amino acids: CAWRGQSNQPQHF.

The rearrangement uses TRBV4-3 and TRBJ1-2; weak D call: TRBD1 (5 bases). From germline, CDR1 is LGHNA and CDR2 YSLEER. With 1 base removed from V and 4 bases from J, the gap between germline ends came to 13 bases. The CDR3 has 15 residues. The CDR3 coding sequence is TGCGCCAGCAGCCAAGGCTTCGGGGGAGTCTATGGCTACACCTTC. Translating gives CASSQGFGGVYGYTF.

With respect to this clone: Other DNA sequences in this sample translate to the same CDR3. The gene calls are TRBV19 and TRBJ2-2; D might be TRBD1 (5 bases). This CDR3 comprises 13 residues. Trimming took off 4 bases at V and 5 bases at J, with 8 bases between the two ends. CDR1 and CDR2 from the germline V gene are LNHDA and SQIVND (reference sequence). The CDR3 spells CASSTQGTGELFF. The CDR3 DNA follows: TGTGCCAGTAGTACCCAGGGTACCGGGGAGCTGTTTTTT.

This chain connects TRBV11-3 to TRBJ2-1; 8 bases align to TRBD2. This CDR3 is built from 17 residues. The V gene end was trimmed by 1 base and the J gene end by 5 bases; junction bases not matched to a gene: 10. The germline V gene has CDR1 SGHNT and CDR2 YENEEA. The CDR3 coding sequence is TGTGCCAGCAGCTTAGCGGATAGCGGGGTGGGGCACAATGAGCAGTTCTTC. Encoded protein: CASSLADSGVGHNEQFF.